The T cell receptor beta chain described here comes from a study of OX40 agonist ivuxolimab in advanced cancers. General study results and limits: On average, CD8+ T cells had more expanded clones than CD4+. Patients who responded partially at 0.1-3.0 mg/kg showed clonal expansion ranking among the lowest. Clonal expansion from baseline to week 6 occurred in both CD4+ and CD8+ T cells.

Regarding this clone: Its antigen is undetermined.

The assay was immunoSEQ multiplex PCR, and TCRdb's table has in-frame clones only and misses some. The data show tens of thousands of clones, approximately 90% seen once. This specimen was CD4+ or CD8+ T cells sorted from blood, taken in a trial of the OX40 agonist ivuxolimab. The receptor was isolated from an adult with an advanced solid tumor such as melanoma, head and neck, liver or kidney cancer.

The CDR3 DNA is TGTGCCAGCAGCTACGGGGAGTCGAGCGGGAGCTACAATGAGCAGTTCTTC. Translated, it gives CASSYGESSGSYNEQFF. The J gene is TRBJ2-1, the V gene TRBV11-3, with TRBD2 matching 8 bases. The CDR3 has 17 amino acids. V was clipped by 4 bases and J by 3 bases; unmatched bases: 11. Germline lookup yields CDR1 SGHNT and CDR2 YENEEA.